These T cell receptor beta chains were read from a single sample in a study of cytomegalovirus exposure and HLA in healthy donors. Generated by immunoSEQ multiplex PCR, the TCRdb table keeps only in-frame clones and is missing some. Among under 200,000 clones, less than 85% were seen once, and the ten largest hold more than 5%. Material for sequencing was PBMCs. The source is a man aged 35 to 55 in good health and CMV-seronegative. The CDR3 runs from the conserved cysteine through the conserved F or W. Each record gives: V gene, J gene, CDR3 length, CDR3 protein.

v_call: TRBV7-2; j_call: TRBJ2-5; cdr3_length: 15; cdr3_aa: CASSLGRGYQETQYF
v_call: TRBV19; j_call: TRBJ2-1; cdr3_length: 18; cdr3_aa: CASSTSHPAGPSYNEQFF
v_call: TRBV4-3; j_call: TRBJ1-5; cdr3_length: 15; cdr3_aa: CASSQEALTGQPQHF
v_call: TRBV10-3; j_call: TRBJ1-1; cdr3_length: 16; cdr3_aa: CAISDVQGARLTEAFF
v_call: TRBV7-3; j_call: TRBJ2-3; cdr3_length: 18; cdr3_aa: CASSSTPVAVLGTDTQYF
v_call: TRBV29-1; j_call: TRBJ2-2; cdr3_length: 16; cdr3_aa: CSVVNPTAGVGGELFF
v_call: TRBV4-3; j_call: TRBJ1-1; cdr3_length: 14; cdr3_aa: CASSPAGAYTEAFF
v_call: TRBV27; j_call: TRBJ2-3; cdr3_length: 14; cdr3_aa: CASSLSGGGDTQYF
v_call: TRBV4-3; j_call: TRBJ2-2; cdr3_length: 15; cdr3_aa: CASSQRVVSAGERFF
v_call: TRBV2; j_call: TRBJ1-4; cdr3_length: 14; cdr3_aa: CASSEGTGNEKLFF
v_call: TRBV5-1; j_call: TRBJ2-1; cdr3_length: 14; cdr3_aa: CASSLGGEGNEQFF
v_call: TRBV11-2; j_call: TRBJ1-2; cdr3_length: 14; cdr3_aa: CASSLDPANYGYTF
v_call: TRBV18; j_call: TRBJ1-1; cdr3_length: 14; cdr3_aa: CASSPILEGPEAFF
v_call: TRBV7-3; j_call: TRBJ2-6; cdr3_length: 20; cdr3_aa: CASSPTRPGQFSSGANVLTF
v_call: TRBV19; j_call: TRBJ1-1; cdr3_length: 15; cdr3_aa: CASKMGEAPKPEAFF
v_call: TRBV7-2; j_call: TRBJ2-5; cdr3_length: 14; cdr3_aa: CASSSINSRETQYF
v_call: TRBV9; j_call: TRBJ1-2; cdr3_length: 14; cdr3_aa: CASSVGQGNFGYTF
v_call: TRBV29-1; j_call: TRBJ2-1; cdr3_length: 12; cdr3_aa: CSADSGGPEQFF
v_call: TRBV7-2; j_call: TRBJ2-7; cdr3_length: 15; cdr3_aa: CASSFSGGLTYEQYF
v_call: TRBV29-1; j_call: TRBJ2-3; cdr3_length: 14; cdr3_aa: CSVDSGRRTDTQYF
v_call: TRBV5-4; j_call: TRBJ2-7; cdr3_length: 15; cdr3_aa: CASSSSSGRTYEQYF
v_call: TRBV5-4; j_call: TRBJ2-7; cdr3_length: 14; cdr3_aa: CASSLGGSSYEQYF
v_call: TRBV4-3; j_call: TRBJ1-1; cdr3_length: 16; cdr3_aa: CASSQDRRGLNTEAFF
v_call: TRBV7-9; j_call: TRBJ1-2; cdr3_length: 16; cdr3_aa: CASSLGGQSTIYGYTF
v_call: TRBV5-1; j_call: TRBJ2-3; cdr3_length: 17; cdr3_aa: CASSILDRVLVADTQYF
v_call: TRBV11-2; j_call: TRBJ1-1; cdr3_length: 16; cdr3_aa: CASSWRPGAGGSEAFF
v_call: TRBV6-5; j_call: TRBJ2-5; cdr3_length: 14; cdr3_aa: CASPLDKGEREQYF